These T cell receptor beta chains were read from a single sample in a study of shared clonotypes between healthy human individuals. Produced via immunoSEQ multiplex PCR; TCRdb's table is partial and in-frame only. Of roughly 570,000 clones listed, roughly 98% are singletons. The sample was naive CD8+ T cells sorted from blood. The receptors come from a young man in good health. Both conserved end residues are part of each CDR3. Fields, in order: V gene, J gene, CDR3 length, D gene, CDR3 protein, CDR3 DNA. A D gene is named only where the DNA matches it firmly.

v_gene: TRBV7-9
j_gene: TRBJ2-7
len: 12
d_gene: .
CDR3aa: CASSLGSYEQYF
CDR3nt: TGTGCCAGCAGCCTAGGCAGCTACGAGCAGTACTTC

v_gene: TRBV29-1
j_gene: TRBJ2-7
len: 13
d_gene: .
CDR3aa: CSVEGQTIYQQYF
CDR3nt: TGCAGCGTTGAAGGGCAGACCATCTACCAGCAGTACTTC

v_gene: TRBV28
j_gene: TRBJ2-1
len: 15
d_gene: TRBD2
CDR3aa: CASSLWGGSTNEQFF
CDR3nt: TGTGCCAGCAGTTTATGGGGCGGGAGCACCAATGAGCAGTTCTTC

v_gene: TRBV19
j_gene: TRBJ2-7
len: 17
d_gene: TRBD2
CDR3aa: CASSIRMLADTAYEQYF
CDR3nt: TGTGCCAGTAGTATTAGGATGCTAGCGGATACAGCCTACGAGCAGTACTTC

v_gene: TRBV5-1
j_gene: TRBJ2-7
len: 18
d_gene: .
CDR3aa: CASSPDTLSGTSSYEQYF
CDR3nt: TGCGCCAGCAGCCCGGACACCCTCAGCGGGACAAGCTCCTACGAGCAGTACTTC

v_gene: TRBV7-9
j_gene: TRBJ2-7
len: 16
d_gene: TRBD2
CDR3aa: CASSPPSGRSTYEQYF
CDR3nt: TGTGCCAGCAGCCCCCCCAGCGGGAGGTCCACTTACGAGCAGTACTTC

v_gene: TRBV18
j_gene: TRBJ2-2
len: 12
d_gene: .
CDR3aa: CASSTSTGELFF
CDR3nt: TGTGCCAGCTCAACCAGCACCGGGGAGCTGTTTTTT

v_gene: TRBV9
j_gene: TRBJ2-7
len: 14
d_gene: .
CDR3aa: CASSGGSSSYEQYF
CDR3nt: TGTGCCAGCAGCGGGGGGAGCAGCTCCTACGAGCAGTACTTC

v_gene: TRBV4-2
j_gene: TRBJ2-3
len: 14
d_gene: .
CDR3aa: CASSQETSTDTQYF
CDR3nt: TGTGCCAGCAGCCAAGAAACTAGCACAGATACGCAGTATTTT

v_gene: TRBV11-3
j_gene: TRBJ2-3
len: 17
d_gene: TRBD1
CDR3aa: CASSLRTGGYGTDTQYF
CDR3nt: TGTGCCAGCAGCCTCAGGACAGGGGGCTACGGCACAGATACGCAGTATTTT

v_gene: TRBV4-1
j_gene: TRBJ2-7
len: 15
d_gene: .
CDR3aa: CASSQATGWTYEQYF
CDR3nt: TGCGCCAGCAGCCAAGCTACGGGATGGACATACGAGCAGTACTTC

v_gene: TRBV2
j_gene: TRBJ2-7
len: 14
d_gene: TRBD1
CDR3aa: CASSATGAPYEQYF
CDR3nt: TGTGCCAGCAGTGCGACAGGGGCCCCCTACGAGCAGTACTTC

v_gene: TRBV11-2
j_gene: TRBJ2-7
len: 15
d_gene: TRBD2
CDR3aa: CASSSGLAGDDEQYF
CDR3nt: TGTGCCAGCAGCTCCGGACTAGCGGGAGATGACGAGCAGTACTTC